This T cell receptor (beta chain) comes out of a study of T cells in Graves' hyperthyroidism and ophthalmopathy. This clonotype is a singleton in its sample. CDR1 and CDR2 (germline): MNHEY, SMNVEV (reference sequence). V shed 6 bases and J 0 bases; nucleotides not matched to a gene: 8. The CDR3 consists of 16 residues. RNA transcripts yielded amplified TCR beta CDR3 regions. The HTBI primer set drove a first-round RT-PCR of the TCR CDR3. TCRdb recomputed calls from the multiplex PCR reads with MiXCR, one row per CDR3 protein. The sample includes about 400,000 distinct CDR3 sequences, 15% seen only once; the top ten take 30% to 35%. Criteria for exclusion of patients were uncontrolled infection, other autoimmune disease, pregnancy or lactation. Thyroid ultrasound and orbital computed tomography, with clinical symptoms and serum thyroxine and TRAb, informed diagnoses.

This chain joins TRBV27 and TRBJ2-1, with 7 bases matching TRBD1. What was sequenced was blood. The receptor was derived from a woman younger than 45 with Graves' hyperthyroidism. The CDR3 is CASRGDRDSSYNEQFF. DNA for the CDR3: TGTGCCAGCAGGGGGGACCGGGACAGCTCCTACAATGAGCAGTTCTTC.